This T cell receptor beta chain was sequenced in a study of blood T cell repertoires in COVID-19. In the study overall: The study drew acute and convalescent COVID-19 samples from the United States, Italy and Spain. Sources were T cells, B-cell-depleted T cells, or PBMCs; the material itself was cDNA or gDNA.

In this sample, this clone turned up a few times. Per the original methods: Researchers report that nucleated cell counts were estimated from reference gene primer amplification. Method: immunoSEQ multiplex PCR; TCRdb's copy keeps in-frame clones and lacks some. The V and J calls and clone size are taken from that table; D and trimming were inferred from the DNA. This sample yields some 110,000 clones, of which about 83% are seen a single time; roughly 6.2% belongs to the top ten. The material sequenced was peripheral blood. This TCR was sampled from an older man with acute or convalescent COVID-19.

The CDR3 loop reads CASSQEDRVGTGELFF. CDR3 nucleotide sequence: TGTGCCAGCAGCCAAGAGGACAGGGTCGGCACCGGGGAGCTGTTTTTT. The chain carries TRBV4-2 and TRBJ2-2, with 8 bases identical to TRBD1. Germline V CDR1 and CDR2: LGHNA, YNFKEQ. The V and J ends lost 0 bases and 4 bases, in that order; junction bases with no gene match: 4. CDR3 size: 16 residues.